This TCR beta chain was sequenced for a study of cytomegalovirus exposure and HLA in healthy donors. The study, taken as a whole, reports: In vitro assays verified that a few CMV-associated chains recognized CMV antigens specifically.

The J segment lost 7 bases and the V segment lost 1 base, leaving 1 base of the junction unmatched. This CDR3 contains 13 residues. Looked up from germline, CDR1 is SGHRS and CDR2 is YFSETQ. The PCR contained 60 Vbeta and 13 Jbeta primers. Sequencing used immunoSEQ multiplex PCR; TCRdb keeps in-frame clones, though not all of them. This table has around 250,000 clones, 70% to 90% appearing once. Concerning this clone itself: Its specificity is unknown.

This receptor was obtained from a woman aged 55-70 years in good health and CMV-seropositive. Material: PBMCs. J is TRBJ2-1 and V is TRBV5-1; 8 nucleotides align to TRBD2. CDR3 DNA: TGCGCCAGCAGCTTGCGCGGGAGGAATGAGCAGTTCTTC. This gives the protein CASSLRGRNEQFF.